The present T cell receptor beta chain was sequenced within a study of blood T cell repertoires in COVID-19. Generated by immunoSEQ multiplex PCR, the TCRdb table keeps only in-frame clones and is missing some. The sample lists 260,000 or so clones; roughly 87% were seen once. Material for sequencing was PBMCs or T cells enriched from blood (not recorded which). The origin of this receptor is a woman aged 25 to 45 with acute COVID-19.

The CDR3 DNA is TGTGCCAGCAGCTCGCAGGGTACCGAGCAGTACTTC. It yields the protein CASSSQGTEQYF. This chain uses TRBV13 with TRBJ2-7, with TRBD1 as a possible D gene (5 bases). Per germline, CDR1 PRHDT and CDR2 FYEKMQ (reference sequence). CDR3 length: 12 residues. Trimming removed 4 bases from V and 6 bases from J, with 10 bases in between.